Listed here is a single TCR beta chain. What it binds is not known. The data derive from a study of cytomegalovirus exposure and HLA in healthy donors. Turning to the study itself: Among about 179 million T cells, an earlier analysis found around 100 million unique TCR beta sequences.

After removal of 1 base from V and 4 bases from J, the junction contained 1 base not matched to a gene. The CDR3 sequence is 14 residues long. Germline loops: CDR1 SGHRS, CDR2 YFSETQ. Study-level results: Later work associated roughly 17,000 TCR beta sequences with HLA alleles at 0.05 false discovery rate.

Primers: 60 Vbeta forward and 13 Jbeta reverse. Measured with immunoSEQ multiplex PCR; TCRdb has only the in-frame clones, and not every one. This sample's clone table lists tens of thousands of clones. Sequencing input: PBMCs. This clonotype originated in a woman aged 25 to 45 in good health and CMV-seronegative. The genes are TRBV5-1 and TRBJ2-7; TRBD1 aligns across 11 bases. As DNA, the CDR3 is TGCGCCAGCAGCTTGAGGGACAGGGGGTACGAGCAGTACTTC. This codes for CASSLRDRGYEQYF.